These 8 T cell receptor beta chains came from one sample sequenced in a study of metastatic and nonmetastatic thyroid tumors. Patients had received no treatment of any kind before thyroid surgery. With MiXCR, TCRdb called clones anew from the PCR reads. The sample lists 5,500 to 7,500 clones; under 35% were seen once. Specimen: tumor tissue. All receptors derive from a female donor with papillary thyroid cancer or a benign thyroid nodule (not recorded which). Some clones in this sample may be carry-over from other donors' samples.

Within the sample, this clone is medium-sized. The V call is TRBV28, the J call TRBJ1-2, with D possibly matching TRBD1 (6 bases). Trimming shortened V by 7 bases and J by 2 bases, and 11 bases separated the two germline ends. Looked up from germline, CDR1 is MDHEN and CDR2 is SYDVKM. CDR3 length: 13 residues. CDR3 residues: CASTLTGNYGYTF. The CDR3 nucleotides read TGTGCCAGCACCCTCACAGGGAACTATGGCTACACCTTC.

The rearrangement joins TRBV11-2 to TRBJ2-3; 8 bases align to TRBD2. The CDR3 length is 18 residues. Germline V lookup: CDR1 SGHAT, CDR2 FQNNGV. The trim removed 9 bases at V and 2 bases at J, leaving 19 bases unmatched. This CDR3 is CASDSGGDPGLPTDTQYF. As DNA, the CDR3 is TGTGCCAGTGACTCCGGGGGGGATCCGGGACTACCCACAGATACGCAGTATTTT.

This clone was seen a single time. The V and J genes are TRBV30 and TRBJ2-2; the match to TRBD2 covers 7 bases. The CDR3 loop spans 14 amino acids. CDR1 and CDR2 from the germline V gene are GTSNPN and SVGIG (reference sequence). J was trimmed by 0 bases and V by 7 bases; bases with no gene match: 5. The CDR3 DNA reads as TGTGCCTCCTTGACTAGCTCGAACACCGGGGAGCTGTTTTTT. Its protein product is CASLTSSNTGELFF. Full variable domain (outside the CDR3, taken from reference TRBV30 and TRBJ2-2): SQTIHQWPATLVQPVGSPLSLECTVEGTSNPNLYWYRQAAGRGLQLLFYSVGIGQISSEVPQNLSASRPQDRQFILSSKKLLLSDSGFYLCASLTSSNTGELFFGEGSRLTVL.

Worth noting for this clone: This could be a read error, since a much larger clone is one nucleotide away. V is TRBV6-6 and J is TRBJ1-1, with D possibly TRBD1 on 6 matching bases. The CDR3 consists of 13 residues. CDR1 and CDR2 from the germline V gene are MNHNY and SVGAGI (reference sequence). CDR3 protein: CASSYQGSTEAFF. Written as DNA, the CDR3 is TGTGCCAGCAGTTACCAGGGGAGCACTGAGGCTTTCTTT.

In regard to this clone: This may be a read error, as it is one base from a much larger clone. This chain joins TRBV4-2 and TRBJ1-4; 9 nucleotides agree with TRBD1. Germline CDR1 LGHNA, CDR2 YNFKEQ. This CDR3 comprises 15 residues. The trim removed 3 bases at V and 7 bases at J, leaving 6 bases unmatched. CDR3 DNA sequence: TGTGCCAGCAGCCAGGGGACAGGGAGACTTGAAAAACTGTTTTTT. It translates to CASSQGTGRLEKLFF.

This chain joins TRBV12-3 or TRBV12-4 and TRBJ2-3; 7 nucleotides agree with TRBD2. This CDR3 region has 16 residues. Trimming at V came to 3 bases and at J to 4 bases, leaving 10 bases not matched to a gene. The CDR3: CASSLGGRALADTQYF. The DNA for the CDR3 is TGTGCCAGCAGTTTGGGTGGGAGGGCCCTCGCAGATACGCAGTATTTT.

This clone occurred a few times. The junction differs from germline at one of its ends, possibly a read error. The chain couples TRBV12-3 or TRBV12-4 to TRBJ2-3, with 10 bases fitting TRBD2. The CDR3 loop spans 17 amino acids. DNA for the CDR3: TGTGCCAGCAGTTTAGAGCGGGAGGGGTCACCGACAGATACGGAGTATTTT. Amino acid sequence: CASSLEREGSPTDTEYF.

For this clone: A read error may account for a junction end that differs from germline. V gene TRBV11-2 combines with J gene TRBJ2-7, with a tentative D call TRBD1 (6 bases). This CDR3 region has 15 residues. CDR1 and CDR2 from the germline V gene are SGHAT and FQNNGV. The CDR3 bases are TGTGCCAGCAGCTTAACCTACTCTGGGGGCTACGTGCAGTACTTC. This sequence encodes CASSLTYSGGYVQYF.